These 16 T cell receptor beta chains originate from one sample sequenced in a study of cytomegalovirus exposure and HLA in healthy donors. Researchers ran the PCR with 60 Vbeta and 13 Jbeta primers. Profiling relied on immunoSEQ multiplex PCR, and the TCRdb table lists in-frame clones only, not all of them. The sample totals under 130,000 clones; its top ten clones hold around 0.6%. The sample comprised PBMCs. The receptor source for this set is a man in his forties or fifties in good health and CMV-seronegative.

The V gene is TRBV20-1, the J gene TRBJ2-7; 7 positions match TRBD1. Trimming at V came to 6 bases and at J to 6 bases, leaving 5 bases not matched to a gene. Germline loops: CDR1 DFQATT, CDR2 SNEGSKA (reference sequence). This CDR3 has 11 amino acids. Written as DNA, the CDR3 is TGCAGTGCCGCGACAGGGCTCGAGCAGTACTTC. Translated, it gives CSAATGLEQYF.

The gene calls are TRBV5-1 and TRBJ2-1; 12 nucleotides line up with TRBD2. CDR1 and CDR2 (germline): SGHRS, YFSETQ. V lost 3 bases and J lost 8; bases outside the gene matches: 6. The CDR3 totals 15 residues. This CDR3 reads CASSWEASGRDEQFF. The CDR3, as DNA: TGCGCCAGCAGCTGGGAGGCTAGCGGGAGGGATGAGCAGTTCTTC.

The chain uses TRBV27 and TRBJ1-2; 9 bases are a match to TRBD1. CDR3 length: 14 amino acids. Trimming took 0 bases from V and 7 from J; bases not matched to a gene: 3. Germline V gene lookup returns CDR1 MNHEY and CDR2 SMNVEV (reference sequence). CDR3 sequence (DNA): TGTGCCAGCAGTTTATCGACGACAGGGGGTGGCTACACCTTC. Its translation: CASSLSTTGGGYTF.

This rearrangement joins TRBV7-8 to TRBJ1-6, with D tentatively TRBD1 (6 bases). CDR1 is SGHVS and CDR2 is FQNEAQ in the germline V gene. V was cut by 1 base and J by 10 bases, with 14 bases left in between. The CDR3 is 15 residues long. For the CDR3, the DNA is TGTGCCAGCAGCTTAGGCATCGGACAGCTCTCACCCCTCCACTTT. Translating gives CASSLGIGQLSPLHF.

The chain recombines TRBV19 with TRBJ1-3; TRBD1 is a possible D gene (6 bases). There are 13 residues in the CDR3. Trimming took off 4 bases at V and 4 bases at J, with 8 bases between the two ends. Germline V gene data show CDR1 as LNHDA and CDR2 as SQIVND (reference sequence). CDR3 region: CASSNDRGNTIYF. The CDR3 nucleotides are TGTGCCAGTAGTAATGACAGGGGAAACACCATATATTTT. Drawing the rest from reference TRBV19 and TRBJ1-3, the complete variable domain is DGGITQSPKYLFRKEGQNVTLSCEQNLNHDAMYWYRQDPGQGLRLIYYSQIVNDFQKGDIAEGYSVSREKKESFPLTVTSAQKNPTAFYLCASSNDRGNTIYFGEGSWLTVV.

The V call is TRBV5-1, the J call TRBJ2-5, with 9 bases matching TRBD2. Germline trimming cut 4 bases from V and 4 bases from J; bases unmatched to any gene: 23. The CDR3 contains 20 residues. Germline loops: CDR1 SGHRS, CDR2 YFSETQ. CDR3: CASSPNYGGRDLHGAETQYF. DNA of the CDR3: TGCGCCAGCAGCCCTAACTATGGCGGGAGGGATCTTCACGGGGCAGAGACCCAGTACTTC.

The J gene is TRBJ2-5, the V gene TRBV5-1; D is undetermined. The germline V gene has CDR1 SGHRS and CDR2 YFSETQ. V was clipped by 0 bases and J by 0 bases, with 6 bases between them. This CDR3 has 14 amino acids. CDR3 residues: CASSLASNQETQYF. The DNA for the CDR3 is TGCGCCAGCAGCTTGGCGTCTAACCAAGAGACCCAGTACTTC. Full variable domain (remainder filled in from reference TRBV5-1 and TRBJ2-5): KAGVTQTPRYLIKTRGQQVTLSCSPISGHRSVSWYQQTPGQGLQFLFEYFSETQRNKGNFPGRFSGRQFSNSRSEMNVSTLELGDSALYLCASSLASNQETQYFGPGTRLLVL.

This sequence joins TRBV19 and TRBJ2-3, with 8 bases identical to TRBD1. The junction had 10 bases not matched to a gene; V was cut back by 4 bases and J by 4 bases. CDR1 is LNHDA and CDR2 is SQIVND in the germline V gene (reference sequence). CDR3 length equals 16 residues. CDR3 bases: TGTGCCAGTAGTAAGACAGCAGGGGGCGCCTCAGATACGCAGTATTTT. Protein product: CASSKTAGGASDTQYF.

The chain recombines TRBV18 with TRBJ2-5; no clear D. CDR1 and CDR2 (germline): KGHSH, LQKENI. Trimming stripped 1 base from V and 2 bases from J, with 11 bases between. The CDR3 contains 15 residues. In DNA form, the CDR3 reads TGTGCCAGCTCACCACTCTTAGTTCCTCAAGAGACCCAGTACTTC. Its translation is CASSPLLVPQETQYF.

This chain links TRBV14 with TRBJ2-1; 11 positions agree with TRBD2. Trimming at V came to 3 bases and at J to 8 bases, leaving 6 bases not matched to a gene. The CDR3 runs 15 residues. Germline V lookup: CDR1 SGHDN, CDR2 FVKESK. In DNA, the CDR3 is TGTGCCAGCAGCCAGATAGCGGGAGGGCCCTATGAGCAGTTCTTC. Translation: CASSQIAGGPYEQFF. Full variable domain (remainder filled in from reference TRBV14 and TRBJ2-1): EAGVTQFPSHSVIEKGQTVTLRCDPISGHDNLYWYRRVMGKEIKFLLHFVKESKQDESGMPNNRFLAERTGGTYSTLKVQPAELEDSGVYFCASSQIAGGPYEQFFGPGTRLTVL.

The CDR3 nucleotides are TGTGCCAGCAGCTTAGCTATAGGGGACAATGAGCAGTTCTTC. Amino acid sequence: CASSLAIGDNEQFF. The rearrangement links TRBV11-3 to TRBJ2-1; possible D gene TRBD1, 5 bases. Germline values: CDR1 SGHNT, CDR2 YENEEA. This CDR3 is 14 amino acids long. The V gene lost 1 base and the J gene lost 5 bases, with 9 bases spanning the gap.

V is TRBV2 and J is TRBJ2-4; 12 positions agree with TRBD2. The V gene end was trimmed by 4 bases and the J gene end by 4 bases; junction bases not matched to a gene: 5. Germline CDR1 reads SNHLY; CDR2 reads FYNNEI. The CDR3 has 16 residues. This CDR3 reads CASSAGGLAGKNIQYF. DNA for the CDR3: TGTGCCAGCAGTGCTGGGGGACTAGCGGGTAAAAACATTCAGTACTTC.

This sequence joins TRBV19 and TRBJ2-1; 13 bases agree with TRBD2. Germline CDR1 and CDR2: LNHDA and SQIVND (reference sequence). The CDR3 sequence is 16 residues long. The J segment lost 9 bases and the V segment lost 5 bases, leaving 10 bases of the junction unmatched. CDR3 sequence (DNA): TGTGCCAGTAGTCCAATGGGACTAGCGGGAATTCTTGAGCAGTTCTTC. Amino acid sequence: CASSPMGLAGILEQFF. The full variable domain, with the rest looked up from reference TRBV19 and TRBJ2-1, is DGGITQSPKYLFRKEGQNVTLSCEQNLNHDAMYWYRQDPGQGLRLIYYSQIVNDFQKGDIAEGYSVSREKKESFPLTVTSAQKNPTAFYLCASSPMGLAGILEQFFGPGTRLTVL.

The J gene is TRBJ2-5, the V gene TRBV6-6; 7 bases fit TRBD1. The CDR3 spans 13 residues. CDR1 and CDR2 (germline): MNHNY, SVGAGI (reference sequence). The V gene end was trimmed by 6 bases and the J gene end by 2 bases; junction bases not matched to a gene: 3. The CDR3 sequence is CASRPTGQETQYF. The DNA of the CDR3 is TGTGCCAGCAGGCCGACAGGGCAAGAGACCCAGTACTTC.

The V gene is TRBV5-1, the J gene TRBJ2-5, with D possibly TRBD1 on 6 matching bases. Germline V lookup: CDR1 SGHRS, CDR2 YFSETQ. Between the trimmed V and J ends, which lost 5 bases and 6 bases, there was a span of 8 bases. This CDR3 is built from 11 residues. The CDR3 protein is CASRGGQTQYF. The CDR3 DNA follows: TGCGCCAGCAGAGGGGGACAGACCCAGTACTTC.

The rearrangement joins TRBV7-9 to TRBJ2-7; the D is unclear. Germline CDR1 SEHNR, CDR2 FQNEAQ (reference sequence). The CDR3 extends over 14 amino acids. V dropped 3 bases and J dropped 0 bases, with 9 bases sitting between them. Written as DNA, the CDR3 is TGTGCCAGCAGCTTCCCCCCAGGCTCCTACGAGCAGTACTTC. Translated: CASSFPPGSYEQYF.